Below are 10 T cell receptor beta chains sequenced from a single sample in a study of technical replicates of blood from several donors. This table comes from immunoSEQ multiplex PCR, and its TCRdb copy is limited to in-frame clones, with some not included. The sample includes under 70,000 clones, 85% to 90% of them seen just once. Sequenced sample: PBMCs. These receptor sequences come from a human donor in good health. Some clones in this sample may be carry-over from other donors' samples.

The chain links TRBV5-1 to TRBJ2-5, with D tentatively TRBD2 (7 bases). V lost 4 bases to trimming and J lost 4 bases, with 11 bases between them. The CDR3 is 13 residues long. CDR1 and CDR2 from the germline V gene are SGHRS and YFSETQ. CDR3 amino acids: CASSRRGGETQYF. The CDR3 coding sequence is TGCGCCAGCAGCCGGAGGGGGGGAGAGACCCAGTACTTC.

The chain links TRBV11-2 to TRBJ2-7, with D uncertain. The CDR3 covers 14 residues. V lost 5 bases to trimming and J lost 0 bases, with 11 bases between them. Per germline, CDR1 SGHAT and CDR2 FQNNGV. The CDR3 here is CASSPPPGSYEQYF. CDR3 DNA sequence: TGTGCCAGCAGCCCGCCTCCAGGCTCCTACGAGCAGTACTTC.

The J gene is TRBJ2-1, the V gene TRBV7-6; D ambiguous. V was shortened by 3 bases and J by 8 bases, with 14 bases between the two germline ends. The CDR3 has 14 residues. Germline-derived CDR1 and CDR2 are SGHVS and FNYEAQ. In nucleotides, the CDR3 is TGTGCCAGCAGCTTGGCCCTTGATTATGATGAGCAGTTCTTC. Translation gives CASSLALDYDEQFF.

J is TRBJ1-1 and V is TRBV7-9; no clear D. The CDR3 runs to 12 residues. The V gene's germline CDR1 is SEHNR and CDR2 FQNEAQ (reference sequence). CDR3 sequence: CAGTDMNTEAFF. The CDR3, as DNA: TGTGCAGGCACAGACATGAACACTGAAGCTTTCTTT.

V usage is TRBV6-1 and J usage is TRBJ2-1; D is perhaps TRBD1 (7 bases). This CDR3 is 15 amino acids long. V was clipped by 6 bases and J by 4 bases, with 16 bases between them. CDR1 and CDR2 (germline): MNHNS, SASEGT. The CDR3 reads CASSGSRGVYNEQFF. Written as DNA, the CDR3 is TGTGCCAGCAGCGGATCCAGGGGGGTTTACAATGAGCAGTTCTTC.

The chain carries TRBV7-3 and TRBJ1-2; TRBD1 might be the D (5 bases). Germline CDR1 and CDR2: SGHTA and FQGTGA. The CDR3 consists of 15 residues. V gave up 5 bases and J gave up 2 bases, with 15 bases separating them. The CDR3 here is CASSPMRQLNYGYTF. The CDR3 DNA sequence: TGTGCCAGCAGCCCCATGAGACAGCTGAACTATGGCTACACCTTC. Based on the CDR3 plus reference TRBV7-3 and TRBJ1-2, the full variable domain is GAGVSQTPSNKVTEKGKYVELRCDPISGHTALYWYRQSLGQGPEFLIYFQGTGAADDSGLPNDRFFAVRPEGSVSTLKIQRTERGDSAVYLCASSPMRQLNYGYTFGSGTRLTVV.

J is TRBJ2-4 and V is TRBV4-1; tentative D call: TRBD1 (5 bases). The germline V gene encodes CDR1 MGHRA and CDR2 YSYEKL. The V gene lost 1 base and the J gene lost 4 bases, with 11 bases spanning the gap. The CDR3 extends over 15 amino acids. The CDR3 loop is CASSQGGAVKNIQYF. The CDR3 nucleotides are TGCGCCAGCAGCCAAGGTGGGGCTGTTAAAAACATTCAGTACTTC.

The chain couples TRBV5-6 to TRBJ1-3; D gene ambiguous. Germline V CDR1 and CDR2: SGHDT, YYEEEE. The CDR3 covers 15 residues. Trimming took 5 bases from V and 2 from J, leaving 14 bases between them. CDR3 protein: CASSYAGNPGNTIYF. The CDR3 DNA reads as TGTGCCAGCAGTTATGCGGGGAACCCTGGAAACACCATATATTTT. The full variable domain, its missing parts supplied by reference TRBV5-6 and TRBJ1-3, is DAGVTQSPTHLIKTRGQQVTLRCSPKSGHDTVSWYQQALGQGPQFIFQYYEEEERQRGNFPDRFSGHQFPNYSSELNVNALLLGDSALYLCASSYAGNPGNTIYFGEGSWLTVV.

This sequence joins TRBV5-4 and TRBJ1-1; 8 nucleotides agree with TRBD1. CDR1 SGHNT and CDR2 YYREEE come from the germline V gene (reference sequence). The CDR3 spans 13 residues. Unmatched junction bases numbered 6, after V lost 2 bases and J lost 9 bases. As DNA, the CDR3 is TGTGCCAGCAGCTTTAGGGGGACAGGACAAGCTTTCTTT. Translation gives CASSFRGTGQAFF.

V gene TRBV5-1 combines with J gene TRBJ2-7; D possibly corresponds to TRBD1 (5 bases). V lost 4 bases, J lost 7 bases, and 15 bases lay in between. CDR1 SGHRS and CDR2 YFSETQ come from the germline V gene. This CDR3 has 13 residues. Written as DNA, the CDR3 is TGCGCCAGCAGCCCGGAAACAGGCCGGGAGCAGTACTTC. It translates to CASSPETGREQYF.